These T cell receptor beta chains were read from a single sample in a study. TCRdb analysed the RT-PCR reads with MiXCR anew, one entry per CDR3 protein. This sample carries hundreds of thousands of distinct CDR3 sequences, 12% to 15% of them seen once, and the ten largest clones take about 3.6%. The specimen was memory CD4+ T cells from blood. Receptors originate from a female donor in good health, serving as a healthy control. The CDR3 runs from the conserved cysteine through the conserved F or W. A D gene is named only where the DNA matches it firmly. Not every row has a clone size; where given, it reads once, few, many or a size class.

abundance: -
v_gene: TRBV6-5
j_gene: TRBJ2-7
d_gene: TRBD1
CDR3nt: TGTGCCAGCAGTTACTCTGAAGGGACAGCCTCCTACGAGCAGTACTTC
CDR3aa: CASSYSEGTASYEQYF

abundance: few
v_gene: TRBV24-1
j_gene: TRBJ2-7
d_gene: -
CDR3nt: TGTGCCACCAGTGACGGTCCCTACGAGCAGTACTTC
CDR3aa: CATSDGPYEQYF

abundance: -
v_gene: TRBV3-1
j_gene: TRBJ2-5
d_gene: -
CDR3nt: TGTGCCAGCAGCCAAAAAAATCCGGGGGCGGAGACCCAGTACTTC
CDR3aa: CASSQKNPGAETQYF

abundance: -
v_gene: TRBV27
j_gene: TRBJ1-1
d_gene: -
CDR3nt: TGTGCCAGCAGTTACCAGGGAACCCAAGCTTTCTTT
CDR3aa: CASSYQGTQAFF

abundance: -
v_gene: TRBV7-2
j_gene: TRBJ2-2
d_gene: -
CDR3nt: TGTGCCAGCAGTCTCCCCTCGGCCACCGGGGAGCTGTTTTTT
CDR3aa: CASSLPSATGELFF

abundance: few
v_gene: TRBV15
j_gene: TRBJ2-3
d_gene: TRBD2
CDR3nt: TGTGCCACCAGCAGAAGACTAGCGGGAGGTCTCACAGATACGCAGTATTTT
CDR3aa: CATSRRLAGGLTDTQYF

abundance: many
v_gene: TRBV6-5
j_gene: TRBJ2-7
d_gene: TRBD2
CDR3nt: TGTGCCAGCAGTTACTCGTCCCCGGGACTAAGTCAGCAGTACTTC
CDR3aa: CASSYSSPGLSQQYF

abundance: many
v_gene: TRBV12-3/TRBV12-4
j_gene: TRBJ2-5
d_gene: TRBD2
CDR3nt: TGTGCCAGCAGCCGCGGACTAGCGGGAGGACCCCCCCAGTACTTC
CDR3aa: CASSRGLAGGPPQYF

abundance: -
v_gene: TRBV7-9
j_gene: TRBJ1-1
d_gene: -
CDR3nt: TGTGCCAGCAGCTTAGGGAGTAGGGGGAACACTGAAGCTTTCTTT
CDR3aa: CASSLGSRGNTEAFF

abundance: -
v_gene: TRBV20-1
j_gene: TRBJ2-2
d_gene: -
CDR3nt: TGCAGTGCCACGAAGGCCGGATCTTCGAACACCGGGGAGCTGTTTTTT
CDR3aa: CSATKAGSSNTGELFF

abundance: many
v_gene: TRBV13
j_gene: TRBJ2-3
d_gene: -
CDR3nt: TGTGCCAGCAGCTCTAACCTAGGAGGAGATACGCAGTATTTT
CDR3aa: CASSSNLGGDTQYF

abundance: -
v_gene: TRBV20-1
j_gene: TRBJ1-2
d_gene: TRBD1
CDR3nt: TGCAGTGCTAATTACAGGGGGAATGGCTACACCTTC
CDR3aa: CSANYRGNGYTF

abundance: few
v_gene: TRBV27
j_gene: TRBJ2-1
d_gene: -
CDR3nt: TGTGCCAGCAGTTTAAAGGGGCAGGGCAATGAGCAGTTCTTC
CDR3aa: CASSLKGQGNEQFF

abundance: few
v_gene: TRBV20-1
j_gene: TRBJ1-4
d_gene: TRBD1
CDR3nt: TGCAGTGCCACCCAGACAGGGCGTAATGAAAAACTGTTTTTT
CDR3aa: CSATQTGRNEKLFF

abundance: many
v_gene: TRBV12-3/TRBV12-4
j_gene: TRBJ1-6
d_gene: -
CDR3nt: TGTGCCAGCAGTGTCCTGGACGGGGGAGGTTCACCCCTCCACTTT
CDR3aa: CASSVLDGGGSPLHF

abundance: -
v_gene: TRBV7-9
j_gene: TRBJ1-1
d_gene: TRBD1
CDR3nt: TGTGCCAGCAGCTTTGAAGGGGGACAGAGGGCTTTCTTT
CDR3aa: CASSFEGGQRAFF

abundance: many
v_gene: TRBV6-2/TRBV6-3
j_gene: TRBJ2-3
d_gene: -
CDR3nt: TGTGCCAGCAGGCCCTCGCGGGACGGCACAGATACGCAGTATTTT
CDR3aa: CASRPSRDGTDTQYF